What follows are 25 T cell receptor beta chains derived from one specimen sequenced in a study of response to subunit inactivated influenza vaccine. Via MiXCR, TCRdb re-called the RT-PCR reads, giving one row per CDR3 protein. The data hold about 500,000 distinct CDR3 sequences, with about 7.2% observed a single time. The specimen comprised PBMCs from blood, sampled about 24 months after vaccination. These receptors all come from a man in his fifties or sixties who received an inactivated influenza vaccine.

A few counts support this clonotype. A much more abundant neighbour one base away suggests this may be a read error. For the CDR3, the DNA is TGCAGTTCTAGAGGTACAGGGATCCCTGAAGCTTTCTTT. This encodes CSSRGTGIPEAFF. This chain links TRBV20-1 with TRBJ1-1; perhaps TRBD1 as D (6 bases). The CDR3 has 13 residues. Germline V gene data show CDR1 as DFQATT and CDR2 as SNEGSKA (reference sequence).

In this sample, this clonotype turned up a few times. This sequence joins TRBV4-2 and TRBJ2-1; TRBD1 aligns across 7 bases. The CDR3 covers 17 residues. Germline-derived CDR1 and CDR2 are LGHNA and YNFKEQ. V gave up 0 bases and J gave up 4 bases; unmatched junction bases: 9. The CDR3 coding sequence is TGTGCCAGCAGCCAAGATGGGCGCAGGGGGTTGTACAATGAGCAGTTCTTC. Translation: CASSQDGRRGLYNEQFF.

There are a few counts of this clonotype. This rearrangement joins TRBV12-3 or TRBV12-4 to TRBJ2-5, with D hard to call. The CDR3 loop spans 11 amino acids. V shed 8 bases and J shed 5 bases, with 9 bases lying between them. The CDR3 region is CASGSRETQYF. The DNA of the CDR3 is TGTGCCAGCGGATCTCGGGAGACCCAGTACTTC.

For this clonotype: Germline and junction disagree at one end, which may indicate a read error. The rearrangement links TRBV3-1 to TRBJ1-1; D is ambiguous. Germline CDR1 LGHDT, CDR2 YNNKEL (reference sequence). The CDR3 loop spans 12 amino acids. The CDR3 here is CASSPAEGGVSF. The DNA of the CDR3 is TGTGCCAGCAGCCCCGCAGAGGGAGGAGTTTCCTTT.

This clonotype was seen repeatedly, ten times or more. The chain is built from TRBV28 and TRBJ1-5; D unresolved. The CDR3 has 13 residues. Trimming took 5 bases from V and 0 from J, leaving 5 bases between them. The V gene's germline CDR1 is MDHEN and CDR2 SYDVKM. The CDR3 is CASSIGSNQPQHF. The CDR3 DNA reads as TGTGCCAGCAGTATCGGTAGCAATCAGCCCCAGCATTTT.

Ten or more counts support this clonotype. J is TRBJ1-6 and V is TRBV20-1; the D gene is possibly TRBD1 (6 bases). In germline, CDR1 is DFQATT, CDR2 SNEGSKA (reference sequence). V was shortened by 3 bases and J by 7 bases, with 22 bases between the two germline ends. This CDR3 comprises 17 residues. CDR3 DNA sequence: TGCAGTGCTAGGACAGGAGGTGGCCAAGGGGGAAATTCACCCCTCCACTTT. This sequence encodes CSARTGGGQGGNSPLHF.

This clonotype showed up just a few times. This chain joins TRBV20-1 and TRBJ1-3, with TRBD1 matching over 9 bases. This CDR3 region has 14 residues. The germline V gene has CDR1 DFQATT and CDR2 SNEGSKA (reference sequence). Trimming cost V 5 bases and J 3 bases; bases outside gene matches: 5. The CDR3 coding sequence is TGCAGTGCTCAGGACAGGGGAGGTGGAAACACCATATATTTT. Protein product: CSAQDRGGGNTIYF.

The table lists this clonotype with a few counts. For the CDR3, the DNA is TGTGCCAGCAGTTCCCTAGGGCGGATCTCTGGGGCCAACGTCCTGACTTTC. The encoded protein is CASSSLGRISGANVLTF. V is TRBV28 and J is TRBJ2-6; D ambiguous. Germline V gene sequence: CDR1 MDHEN, CDR2 SYDVKM. CDR3 length: 17 residues. With 4 bases removed from V and 0 bases from J, the gap between germline ends came to 13 bases. The variable domain in full, completed from reference TRBV28 and TRBJ2-6, reads DVKVTQSSRYLVKRTGEKVFLECVQDMDHENMFWYRQDPGLGLRLIYFSYDVKMKEKGDIPEGYSVSREKKERFSLILESASTNQTSMYLCASSSLGRISGANVLTFGAGSRLTVL.

The chain employs TRBV2 and TRBJ2-3; no clear D. The V gene's germline CDR1 is SNHLY and CDR2 FYNNEI. Trimming left V 6 bases short and J 0 bases short, with 16 bases between. This CDR3 has 16 amino acids. The chain's CDR3 is CASRGPWGRSTDTQYF. The CDR3 DNA reads TGTGCCAGCAGAGGCCCCTGGGGAAGGAGCACAGATACGCAGTATTTT.

This clonotype was picked up many times. The J gene is TRBJ1-2, the V gene TRBV21-1; TRBD1 is the table's D call and was not checked against the DNA. TRBV21-1 is assigned pseudogene status. The CDR3 spans 18 residues. The CDR3 DNA sequence: TGTGCCAGCAGGCAGCGGGGACAGGGGGCCTGCCTAGGCTATGGCTACACCTTC. It is translated as CASRQRGQGACLGYGYTF.

The sample holds many counts of this clonotype. The rearrangement uses TRBV20-1 and TRBJ1-5, with unresolved D. V lost 5 bases to trimming and J lost 2 bases, with 10 bases between them. CDR1 is DFQATT and CDR2 is SNEGSKA in the germline V gene (reference sequence). CDR3 length equals 13 residues. The DNA for the CDR3 is TGCAGTGCTGACGACCTCGGCAATCAGCCCCAGCATTTT. As protein: CSADDLGNQPQHF.

There are a few counts of this clonotype. The rearrangement links TRBV27 to TRBJ2-1; D call uncertain. Trimming stripped 1 base from V and 7 bases from J, with 8 bases between. In germline, CDR1 is MNHEY, CDR2 SMNVEV (reference sequence). CDR3 length equals 13 residues. CDR3 sequence (DNA): TGTGCCAGCAGTTTATTTGTAGGGAATGAGCAGTTCTTC. The encoded protein is CASSLFVGNEQFF.

This clonotype was picked up many times. The V and J genes are TRBV2 and TRBJ1-1; 7 bases map to TRBD1. The V gene end was trimmed by 5 bases and the J gene end by 6 bases; junction bases not matched to a gene: 6. CDR1 is SNHLY, CDR2 FYNNEI, per germline. The CDR3 covers 13 residues. This CDR3 is CASSMNRGSEAFF. CDR3 coding DNA: TGTGCCAGCAGTATGAACAGGGGATCTGAAGCTTTCTTT.

J is TRBJ2-5 and V is TRBV11-2, with 13 positions matching TRBD2. CDR1 SGHAT and CDR2 FQNNGV come from the germline V gene. The CDR3 is 16 amino acids. J lost 2 bases, V lost 9 bases, and 9 bases had no gene match. The CDR3 loop reads CASRTSGGPRQETQYF. Here the CDR3 DNA reads TGTGCCAGTAGGACTAGCGGGGGCCCCAGACAAGAGACCCAGTACTTC.

This clonotype was recorded many times. The genes are TRBV5-4 and TRBJ2-1, with a possible D match to TRBD1 (6 bases). Germline V gene sequence: CDR1 SGHNT, CDR2 YYREEE (reference sequence). Trimming pared 1 base from V and 7 bases from J, leaving 12 bases between. The CDR3 runs 14 residues. CDR3 sequence (DNA): TGTGCCAGCAGCTTGTCCGGGACAAGGAATGAGCAGTTCTTC. Translated: CASSLSGTRNEQFF.

This clonotype appeared a few times. The gene calls are TRBV4-3 and TRBJ2-7; no firm D call. Germline V gene data show CDR1 as LGHNA and CDR2 as YSLEER. With 0 bases removed from V and 3 bases from J, the gap between germline ends came to 15 bases. This CDR3 is built from 16 residues. The CDR3 protein is CASSQDRAFQGYEQYF. Written as DNA, the CDR3 is TGCGCCAGCAGCCAAGATAGGGCTTTCCAAGGCTACGAGCAGTACTTC.

The CDR3 reads CASSPGFREQYF. As DNA, the CDR3 is TGTGCCAGCAGCCCAGGGTTCCGCGAGCAGTACTTC. The chain combines TRBV7-9 with TRBJ2-7, with D possibly being TRBD1 (5 bases). Trimming took 5 bases from V and 6 from J, leaving 11 bases between them. This CDR3 has 12 amino acids. From germline, CDR1 is SEHNR and CDR2 FQNEAQ (reference sequence).

The sample holds a few counts of this clonotype. This chain connects TRBV7-9 to TRBJ2-7, with TRBD1 matching 7 bases. The CDR3 runs to 16 residues. Germline CDR1 and CDR2: SEHNR and FQNEAQ (reference sequence). V shed 5 bases and J 2 bases; nucleotides not matched to a gene: 12. CDR3 sequence (DNA): TGTGCCAGCAGCCCGAATGCCGGGGACAGCACCTACGAGCAGTACTTC. Its protein is CASSPNAGDSTYEQYF.

The chain links TRBV6-5 to TRBJ2-5; D ambiguous. Germline V gene lookup returns CDR1 MNHEY and CDR2 SVGAGI. V gave up 2 bases and J gave up 0 bases, with 10 bases separating them. This CDR3 comprises 15 residues. CDR3 loop: CASSYGGTYQETQYF. The CDR3 coding sequence is TGTGCCAGCAGTTACGGCGGAACGTACCAAGAGACCCAGTACTTC.

In this sample, this clonotype turned up a few times. The V call is TRBV20-1, the J call TRBJ2-2, with no clear D. CDR3 length equals 13 residues. V lost 5 bases and J lost 2, with 9 bases in between. Germline CDR1 is DFQATT and CDR2 is SNEGSKA (reference sequence). Written as DNA, the CDR3 is TGCAGTGCTTCCCCGGATAACACCGGGGAGCTGTTTTTT. Translated: CSASPDNTGELFF.

This clonotype was observed at least ten times. The rearrangement uses TRBV5-1 and TRBJ2-6, with no clear D. The CDR3 is 14 amino acids. Trimming stripped 0 bases from V and 2 bases from J, with 3 bases between. Germline CDR1 is SGHRS and CDR2 is YFSETQ. The CDR3 protein is CASSLGTGANVLTF. The CDR3 DNA is TGCGCCAGCAGCTTGGGAACTGGGGCCAACGTCCTGACTTTC.

This clonotype came up a few times. The CDR3 nucleotides are TGTGCCATCAGTGAGTTGGTGGGAGACGGGTACGAGCAGTACTTC. Its translation is CAISELVGDGYEQYF. This rearrangement joins TRBV10-3 to TRBJ2-7, with D possibly TRBD2 on 5 matching bases. The CDR3 spans 15 residues. Germline CDR1 ENHRY, CDR2 SYGVKD. V lost 1 base to trimming and J lost 4 bases, with 14 bases between them.

This clonotype has a handful of counts. The gene calls are TRBV15 and TRBJ1-3; no firm D call. V shed 0 bases and J shed 0 bases, with 6 bases lying between them. Germline V lookup: CDR1 LNHNV, CDR2 YYDKDF (reference sequence). This CDR3 is built from 15 residues. This CDR3 is CATSRDGYSGNTIYF. In DNA form, the CDR3 reads TGTGCCACCAGCAGAGACGGATACTCTGGAAACACCATATATTTT.

This clonotype was seen a few times. This sequence joins TRBV12-3 or TRBV12-4 and TRBJ2-7; possibly TRBD2 for D (5 bases). V was shortened by 6 bases and J by 3 bases, with 12 bases between the two germline ends. The CDR3 has 13 residues. CDR3 in DNA: TGTGCCAGCAGAGACAAGAGGGTCTACGAGCAGTACTTC. It yields the protein CASRDKRVYEQYF.

A few counts support this clonotype. This chain connects TRBV5-1 to TRBJ2-3; D not certain. The CDR3 is 14 amino acids. Germline V gene data show CDR1 as SGHRS and CDR2 as YFSETQ. V gave up 0 bases and J gave up 1 base, with 6 bases separating them. The CDR3 region is CASSLVDRTDTQYF. The CDR3 nucleotides are TGCGCCAGCAGCTTGGTCGACCGCACAGATACGCAGTATTTT.